Listed below are T cell receptor beta chains from one sample, sequenced in a study of T cell changes during pregnancy in multiple sclerosis. This table comes from immunoSEQ multiplex PCR, and its TCRdb copy is limited to in-frame clones, with some not included. Seen here are 55,000 to 75,000 clones, 90% to 95% observed once, and the top ten hold 1% to 1.5%. This specimen consisted of peripheral blood, obtained after pregnancy. Receptors were obtained from a female donor in good health, enrolled as a control in a pregnancy study. Both conserved end residues are part of each CDR3. Fields, in order: clone size, J gene, D gene, V gene, CDR3 protein, CDR3 DNA. A D gene is named only where the DNA matches it firmly. A clone size is listed for some rows: how often the clone was seen (once, few, many), or a class if it is expanded.

few	TRBJ1-6	TRBD1	TRBV6-5	CASGSGTGPNSPLHF	TGTGCCAGCGGTTCCGGGACAGGCCCTAATTCACCCCTCCACTTT
-	TRBJ2-1	TRBD2	TRBV9	CASSVDQRGDEQFF	TGTGCCAGCAGCGTTGATCAGCGGGGCGATGAGCAGTTCTTC
-	TRBJ1-1	-	TRBV15	CATTEQGAEAFF	TGTGCCACCACCGAACAGGGCGCTGAAGCTTTCTTT
once	TRBJ1-2	TRBD1	TRBV7-2	CASRSGQGSGYTF	TGTGCCAGCAGGTCGGGACAGGGGAGCGGCTACACCTTC
-	TRBJ2-1	TRBD1	TRBV6-5	CASSRGGAFGNEQFF	TGTGCCAGCAGCCGAGGGGGCGCGTTCGGCAATGAGCAGTTCTTC
-	TRBJ1-1	TRBD1	TRBV30	CAWSVFQGGRTVTNTEAFF	TGTGCCTGGAGTGTATTTCAGGGGGGTCGGACAGTAACGAACACTGAAGCTTTCTTT
-	TRBJ2-3	TRBD1	TRBV4-2	CASSQDPGQGTDTQYF	TGTGCCAGCAGCCAAGACCCGGGACAGGGTACAGATACGCAGTATTTT
-	TRBJ2-1	TRBD2	TRBV5-1	CASSSTFPGLAGGSSYNEQFF	TGCGCCAGCAGTTCTACCTTCCCGGGACTAGCGGGGGGGAGCTCCTACAATGAGCAGTTCTTC
-	TRBJ2-7	-	TRBV6-5	CASSAKTHISYEQYF	TGTGCCAGCAGTGCGAAGACACACATTAGCTACGAGCAGTACTTC
-	TRBJ1-1	TRBD1	TRBV15	CATLNRGVTEAFF	TGTGCCACCCTCAACAGGGGGGTCACTGAAGCTTTCTTT
-	TRBJ2-2	TRBD1	TRBV28	CASSLTGGAGTGELFF	TGTGCCAGCAGTTTAACAGGGGGCGCGGGCACCGGGGAGCTGTTTTTT
-	TRBJ2-1	TRBD2	TRBV30	CAWRARYQLAGGPYRWQFF	TGTGCCTGGAGGGCCCGATATCAACTAGCGGGGGGGCCCTACCGTTGGCAGTTCTTC
-	TRBJ2-3	-	TRBV19	CASSIGGGIQLTQYF	TGTGCCAGTAGTATAGGGGGGGGCATCCAATTAACGCAGTATTTT
-	TRBJ2-3	-	TRBV7-8	CASSAVGGRTDTQYF	TGTGCCAGCAGCGCAGTAGGGGGTCGCACAGATACGCAGTATTTT
-	TRBJ1-1	TRBD1	TRBV7-9	CASSWGQGTEAFF	TGTGCCAGCAGCTGGGGACAGGGGACTGAAGCTTTCTTT
-	TRBJ2-3	-	TRBV12-5	CASGSGSGGTDTQYF	TGTGCTAGTGGTTCGGGGTCAGGGGGGACAGATACGCAGTATTTT
-	TRBJ1-2	TRBD1	TRBV25-1	CASTRTGQGSSYTF	TGTGCCAGCACGCGGACAGGGCAGGGGAGCAGCTACACCTTC
-	TRBJ1-2	TRBD1	TRBV23-1	CASSLDRGGYTF	TGCGCCAGCAGCCTCGACAGGGGTGGCTACACCTTC
-	TRBJ2-3	TRBD2	TRBV9	CASSVAGGASFTDTQYF	TGTGCCAGCAGCGTAGCGGGGGGGGCCTCGTTCACAGATACGCAGTATTTT
-	TRBJ1-4	-	TRBV25-1	CASSERGWGLANEKLFF	TGTGCCAGCAGTGAAAGGGGTTGGGGGCTGGCTAATGAAAAACTGTTTTTT
-	TRBJ2-5	TRBD1	TRBV13	CASTNITGAEETQYF	TGTGCCAGCACCAATATTACAGGGGCAGAAGAGACCCAGTACTTC
once	TRBJ2-1	TRBD2	TRBV7-6	CASSPSSGAYNEQFF	TGTGCCAGCAGCCCGTCTAGCGGGGCCTACAATGAGCAGTTCTTC
few	TRBJ1-1	TRBD1	TRBV5-6	CASSLYSGGTEAFF	TGTGCCAGCAGCTTGTATTCAGGGGGAACTGAAGCTTTCTTT
-	TRBJ2-2	-	TRBV7-2	CASSLRQATTGELFF	TGTGCCAGCAGCTTAAGACAGGCGACCACCGGGGAGCTGTTTTTT
-	TRBJ1-1	-	TRBV18	CASSPLGQPNTEAFF	TGTGCCAGCTCACCACTGGGCCAGCCAAACACTGAAGCTTTCTTT
-	TRBJ1-2	TRBD1	TRBV4-3	CASSQAWTGGPHYGYTF	TGCGCCAGCAGCCAAGCCTGGACAGGGGGCCCCCACTATGGCTACACCTTC
-	TRBJ2-1	-	TRBV4-3	CASSSVRNEQFF	TGCGCCAGCAGCTCAGTTCGCAATGAGCAGTTCTTC
-	TRBJ1-3	TRBD1	TRBV19	CASSIVGTGSGNTIYF	TGTGCCAGTAGTATAGTCGGGACAGGCTCTGGAAACACCATATATTTT
-	TRBJ1-2	-	TRBV6-1	CASSEMAGSAGYTF	TGTGCCAGCAGTGAAATGGCGGGATCGGCTGGCTACACCTTC
once	TRBJ2-1	-	TRBV9	CASSVDGTLSYNEQFF	TGTGCCAGCAGCGTAGATGGGACACTATCCTACAATGAGCAGTTCTTC
once	TRBJ1-6	-	TRBV18	CASSLNRESPLHF	TGTGCCAGCTCCCTCAACAGGGAGTCACCCCTCCACTTT
-	TRBJ2-5	TRBD2	TRBV6-5	CASRDGLAGETQYF	TGTGCCAGCAGAGATGGACTAGCGGGGGAGACCCAGTACTTC
-	TRBJ2-1	-	TRBV4-1	CASSPPWTETGEQFF	TGCGCCAGCAGCCCGCCATGGACAGAAACAGGGGAGCAGTTCTTC
-	TRBJ2-2	-	TRBV1	CTSSQQTSGEDTGELFF	TGCACCAGCAGCCAACAGACTAGCGGGGAAGACACCGGGGAGCTGTTTTTT
-	TRBJ1-1	TRBD1	TRBV19	CASRGSSNTEAFF	TGTGCCAGCAGGGGGAGCTCGAACACTGAAGCTTTCTTT
-	TRBJ1-4	TRBD1	TRBV7-8	CASSYRGQAANEKLFF	TGTGCCAGCAGTTACAGGGGTCAAGCAGCTAATGAAAAACTGTTTTTT
-	TRBJ1-2	-	TRBV4-1	CASSQEGSYSYGYTF	TGCGCCAGCAGCCAAGAGGGCAGCTACAGCTATGGCTACACCTTC
-	TRBJ1-3	-	TRBV7-3	CASSPSSSGNTIYF	TGTGCCAGCAGCCCCTCCAGCTCTGGAAACACCATATATTTT
-	TRBJ1-5	-	TRBV4-3	CASSRRVGSNQPQHF	TGCGCCAGCAGCCGTCGGGTAGGTAGCAATCAGCCCCAGCATTTT
-	TRBJ2-7	TRBD1	TRBV6-1	CASSERTGVGEQYF	TGTGCCAGCAGTGAAAGGACAGGGGTGGGCGAGCAGTACTTC
-	TRBJ1-6	TRBD1	TRBV19	CASSKGQASPLHF	TGTGCCAGTAGTAAAGGACAGGCTTCACCCCTCCACTTT
once	TRBJ1-4	TRBD1	TRBV4-1	CASSHDRAKLFF	TGCGCCAGCAGCCACGACAGGGCGAAACTGTTTTTT
once	TRBJ2-5	-	TRBV11-2	CASSFDTLVETQYF	TGTGCCAGCAGTTTCGACACCCTTGTTGAGACCCAGTACTTC
once	TRBJ2-3	TRBD2	TRBV9	CASSVDPSGGDLHSTDTQYF	TGTGCCAGCAGCGTAGACCCTAGCGGGGGGGATTTACATAGCACAGATACGCAGTATTTT
-	TRBJ2-1	TRBD2	TRBV7-2	CASSLGLAGYNEQFF	TGTGCCAGCAGCTTAGGGCTAGCGGGCTACAATGAGCAGTTCTTC
few	TRBJ1-2	-	TRBV19	CASSGTDLNYGYTF	TGTGCCAGTAGTGGCACAGATCTTAACTATGGCTACACCTTC
-	TRBJ2-5	-	TRBV7-2	CASSIRETQYF	TGTGCCAGCAGCATCCGGGAGACCCAGTACTTC
few	TRBJ2-7	TRBD1	TRBV6-5	CASSPTTGKNEQYF	TGTGCCAGCAGCCCGACGACAGGGAAGAACGAGCAGTACTTC
-	TRBJ1-1	-	TRBV6-5	CASSYYPKLEAFF	TGTGCCAGCAGTTACTACCCGAAGCTTGAAGCTTTCTTT